This passage covers 25 T cell receptor beta chains from one sample sequenced in a study of beta chain features in type 1 diabetes. Of the isolated RNA, all was reverse transcribed, and so the sequenced material was expressed TCRB transcripts. Profiling relied on immunoSEQ multiplex PCR, and the TCRdb table lists in-frame clones only, not all of them. The table records roughly 370,000 clones, about 15% of them present only once. The specimen was naive CD4+ T cells from blood. The receptors here all came from a man aged 25-45 years in good health.

The chain employs TRBV7-9 and TRBJ2-5, with TRBD2 matching 10 bases. The ends lost 8 bases at V and 6 bases at J; junction bases unmatched: 18. CDR3 length equals 17 residues. The germline V gene encodes CDR1 SEHNR and CDR2 FQNEAQ (reference sequence). The CDR3 coding sequence is TGTGCCAGCTCTCCAGGGCTAGCGGGGGCTCCGGGGAAGACCCAGTACTTC. Translating gives CASSPGLAGAPGKTQYF.

The chain recombines TRBV13 with TRBJ2-1; 9 bases align to TRBD2. This CDR3 spans 19 amino acids. The ends lost 2 bases at V and 5 bases at J; junction bases unmatched: 16. Looked up from germline, CDR1 is PRHDT and CDR2 is FYEKMQ (reference sequence). The CDR3 DNA is TGTGCCAGCAGCTTACTTGGCGGGAGGGTACTAATTCGTAACAATGAGCAGTTCTTC. This sequence encodes CASSLLGGRVLIRNNEQFF.

The chain recombines TRBV5-1 with TRBJ2-3, with D possibly being TRBD1 (5 bases). CDR3 length: 16 amino acids. Germline CDR1 is SGHRS and CDR2 is YFSETQ. V lost 1 base and J 1 base, leaving 13 bases between the germline ends. The CDR3 reads CASSLRQGQGTDTQYF. CDR3 coding DNA: TGCGCCAGCAGCTTGAGGCAGGGTCAAGGCACAGATACGCAGTATTTT.

A few counts support this clone. Additional DNA sequences in this sample encode the identical CDR3. CDR3 loop: CASSVTGYGYTF. As DNA, the CDR3 is TGTGCCAGCAGCGTAACGGGCTATGGCTACACCTTC. The chain couples TRBV9 to TRBJ1-2; D call uncertain. CDR3 length equals 12 residues. The germline V and J ends were trimmed by 1 base and 4 bases, with 5 bases remaining between them. The V gene's germline CDR1 is SGDLS and CDR2 YYNGEE.

This clone came up a few times. The rearrangement links TRBV10-3 to TRBJ1-1; 9 bases line up with TRBD1. The CDR3 spans 14 residues. In germline, CDR1 is ENHRY, CDR2 SYGVKD. V lost 7 bases and J lost 3; bases outside the gene matches: 6. The CDR3 DNA follows: TGTGCCATCACCAAACAGGGGGCGGACACTGAAGCTTTCTTT. This gives the protein CAITKQGADTEAFF.

This clone turned up a few times. The gene calls are TRBV9 and TRBJ2-3; D uncertain. The germline gives CDR1 SGDLS, CDR2 YYNGEE. This CDR3 contains 15 residues. V was shortened by 2 bases and J by 2 bases, with 12 bases between the two germline ends. CDR3 sequence reads: CASSVSRWDTDTQYF. The CDR3, as DNA: TGTGCCAGCAGCGTGTCTCGGTGGGACACAGATACGCAGTATTTT.

This chain uses TRBV7-9 with TRBJ2-5; 10 nucleotides line up with TRBD2. This CDR3 region has 17 residues. The V gene's germline CDR1 is SEHNR and CDR2 FQNEAQ (reference sequence). Trimming removed 3 bases from V and 3 bases from J; junction bases left unmatched: 10. CDR3 DNA sequence: TGTGCCAGCAGCTTCTTCGAACCGGGACTAGCGAAAGAGACCCAGTACTTC. It is translated as CASSFFEPGLAKETQYF.

V usage is TRBV2 and J usage is TRBJ2-3, with D possibly being TRBD2 (6 bases). V lost 5 bases and J 1 base, leaving 10 bases between the germline ends. The CDR3 covers 14 residues. Looked up from germline, CDR1 is SNHLY and CDR2 is FYNNEI. CDR3 DNA: TGTGCCAGCAGTCCGGGGACTGGCACAGATACGCAGTATTTT. Residues: CASSPGTGTDTQYF. The full variable domain, rest sourced from reference TRBV2 and TRBJ2-3, is EPEVTQTPSHQVTQMGQEVILRCVPISNHLYFYWYRQILGQKVEFLVSFYNNEISEKSEIFDDQFSVERPDGSNFTLKIRSTKLEDSAMYFCASSPGTGTDTQYFGPGTRLTVL.

This clone was counted only a few times. This chain joins TRBV11-2 and TRBJ2-5; D tentatively fits TRBD1 or TRBD2 (5 bases each). CDR1 and CDR2 from the germline V gene are SGHAT and FQNNGV. The CDR3 totals 13 residues. The germline V and J ends were trimmed by 4 bases and 1 base, with 7 bases remaining between them. The CDR3 DNA sequence: TGTGCCAGCAGCTCGGGGCGCCAAGAGACCCAGTACTTC. Its protein product is CASSSGRQETQYF.

The table lists this clone with a count of one. The chain combines TRBV6-5 with TRBJ2-7; weak D call: TRBD2 (6 bases). The germline gives CDR1 MNHEY, CDR2 SVGAGI. The ends were cut back, 6 bases at V and 7 bases at J, with 10 bases in the middle. CDR3 length equals 11 residues. CDR3 DNA: TGTGCCAGCAGCTACCGGGGGGAGCAGTACTTC. Translating gives CASSYRGEQYF.

This clone showed up many times. In the same sample, other DNA sequences code for this CDR3. The J gene is TRBJ2-2, the V gene TRBV29-1; D is undetermined. Trimming took off 4 bases at V and 0 bases at J, with 6 bases between the two ends. The CDR3 is 13 residues long. The germline CDR1 and CDR2 sequences are SQVTM and ANQGSEA. The CDR3 here is CSVGTANTGELFF. CDR3 nucleotide sequence: TGCAGCGTTGGCACAGCGAACACCGGGGAGCTGTTTTTT.

The sample holds a few counts of this clone. CDR3 protein: CASSPRTGLGNQPQHF. The CDR3 DNA reads TGCGCCAGCAGCCCAAGGACAGGGTTAGGCAATCAGCCCCAGCATTTT. The chain carries TRBV4-1 and TRBJ1-5; TRBD1 matches 8 bases. The ends lost 4 bases at V and 2 bases at J; junction bases unmatched: 7. The CDR3 extends over 16 amino acids. From germline, CDR1 is MGHRA and CDR2 YSYEKL.

This clone was detected only a few times. The chain couples TRBV19 to TRBJ1-1; D is perhaps TRBD1 (5 bases). The V gene's germline CDR1 is LNHDA and CDR2 SQIVND (reference sequence). V was clipped by 5 bases and J by 1 base, with 14 bases between them. There are 15 residues in the CDR3. CDR3 protein: CASSDRPTWNTEAFF. DNA of the CDR3: TGTGCCAGTAGTGACAGACCGACCTGGAACACTGAAGCTTTCTTT.

This clone came up a few times. The same CDR3 is also encoded by other DNA sequences in this sample. This chain connects TRBV20-1 to TRBJ2-5; D call uncertain. Trimming took 3 bases from V and 5 from J, leaving 7 bases between them. CDR1 is DFQATT, CDR2 SNEGSKA, per germline (reference sequence). The CDR3 covers 11 residues. In DNA form, the CDR3 reads TGCAGTGCTAGGGTCCTGGAGACCCAGTACTTC. Residues: CSARVLETQYF.

In this sample, this clone turned up a few times. The rearrangement joins TRBV20-1 to TRBJ1-1; D uncertain. The CDR3 is 11 amino acids. Trimming removed 3 bases at V and 7 bases at J, with 9 bases between. From germline, CDR1 is DFQATT and CDR2 SNEGSKA (reference sequence). The CDR3 nucleotides read TGCAGTGCTAGGTCTCAAGATGAAGCTTTCTTT. Translation: CSARSQDEAFF.

The sample holds one count of this clone. The J gene is TRBJ1-1, the V gene TRBV19; D is unclear. Germline V gene sequence: CDR1 LNHDA, CDR2 SQIVND (reference sequence). Trimming shortened V by 4 bases and J by 7 bases, and 10 bases separated the two germline ends. CDR3 length: 12 residues. In DNA, the CDR3 is TGTGCCAGTAGTACATTGGCAGATGAAGCTTTCTTT. This codes for CASSTLADEAFF. The full variable domain, in which reference TRBV19 and TRBJ1-1 provide the parts outside the CDR3, is DGGITQSPKYLFRKEGQNVTLSCEQNLNHDAMYWYRQDPGQGLRLIYYSQIVNDFQKGDIAEGYSVSREKKESFPLTVTSAQKNPTAFYLCASSTLADEAFFGQGTRLTVV.

This clone was counted a few times. This chain joins TRBV7-2 and TRBJ2-7, with D perhaps assigned TRBD1 or TRBD2 (5 bases each). Germline V lookup: CDR1 SGHTA, CDR2 FQGNSA. V dropped 0 bases and J dropped 4 bases, with 13 bases sitting between them. This CDR3 comprises 15 residues. The CDR3 is CASSLAGTEGYEQYF. The CDR3 DNA reads TGTGCCAGCAGCTTAGCGGGGACGGAAGGGTACGAGCAGTACTTC.

As DNA, the CDR3 is TGTGCCACCAGCAGAAAGCTAGGGGCAATCAATCAGCCCCAGCATTTT. It yields the protein CATSRKLGAINQPQHF. This chain links TRBV15 with TRBJ1-5, with D perhaps matching TRBD1 (5 bases). Germline CDR1 is LNHNV and CDR2 is YYDKDF (reference sequence). Deletions cut 2 bases from V and 3 bases from J, with 14 bases between. The length of the CDR3 is 16 residues.

This clone was picked up a small number of times. The J gene is TRBJ1-4, the V gene TRBV2, with a tentative D call TRBD1 (5 bases). In germline, CDR1 is SNHLY, CDR2 FYNNEI. The length of the CDR3 is 13 residues. The V end was cut by 2 bases, the J end by 7 bases, with 8 bases between. The CDR3 region is CASSEQGVEKLFF. In nucleotides, the CDR3 is TGTGCCAGCAGTGAACAGGGAGTTGAAAAACTGTTTTTT.

The rearrangement uses TRBV4-3 and TRBJ1-1; 8 bases align to TRBD1. Germline values: CDR1 LGHNA, CDR2 YSLEER. Trimming at V came to 4 bases and at J to 1 base, leaving 5 bases not matched to a gene. The CDR3 extends over 15 amino acids. The CDR3 spells CASSRGGQENTEAFF. The CDR3 bases are TGCGCCAGCAGCCGAGGGGGACAGGAGAACACTGAAGCTTTCTTT.

The chain recombines TRBV18 with TRBJ2-4; D may be TRBD1 (6 bases). The length of the CDR3 is 14 residues. Trimming stripped 3 bases from V and 1 base from J, with 7 bases between. Germline V gene lookup returns CDR1 KGHSH and CDR2 LQKENI. CDR3 sequence reads: CASSPQGAKNIQYF. For the CDR3, the DNA is TGTGCCAGCTCACCTCAGGGGGCCAAAAACATTCAGTACTTC.

In its sample, this clone was seen a few times. The gene calls are TRBV5-1 and TRBJ2-7; D is uncertain. There are 13 residues in the CDR3. Deletions cut 4 bases from V and 6 bases from J, with 14 bases between. Germline V gene data show CDR1 as SGHRS and CDR2 as YFSETQ. This CDR3 is CASSNDWVGEQYF. In DNA, the CDR3 is TGCGCCAGCAGCAACGACTGGGTCGGCGAGCAGTACTTC.

The chain carries TRBV7-6 and TRBJ2-7; D gene uncertain. The V end lost 5 bases, the J end lost 6 bases, and 14 bases lay between the germline ends. Germline CDR1 and CDR2: SGHVS and FNYEAQ. The CDR3 spans 13 residues. CDR3 sequence reads: CASSPGPKGEQYF. DNA of the CDR3: TGTGCCAGCAGCCCCGGGCCAAAGGGCGAGCAGTACTTC.

The sample holds a few counts of this clone. The CDR3 loop is CASSPGTGGFEQYF. The CDR3 nucleotides read TGTGCCAGCAGCCCCGGGACAGGGGGCTTCGAGCAGTACTTC. The rearrangement joins TRBV7-2 to TRBJ2-7, with 12 bases that match TRBD1. The length of the CDR3 is 14 residues. The junction had 5 bases not matched to a gene; V was cut back by 5 bases and J by 6 bases. The germline V gene has CDR1 SGHTA and CDR2 FQGNSA.

The chain is built from TRBV2 and TRBJ2-3; no definite D call. V was shortened by 4 bases and J by 0 bases, with 8 bases between the two germline ends. CDR1 is SNHLY, CDR2 FYNNEI, per germline. The CDR3 is 14 residues long. CDR3 protein: CASSGRPSTDTQYF. CDR3 DNA: TGTGCCAGCAGTGGGCGACCTAGCACAGATACGCAGTATTTT.